These T cell receptor beta chains were read from a single sample in a study of beta chain features in type 1 diabetes. Measured with immunoSEQ multiplex PCR; TCRdb has only the in-frame clones, and not every one. This repertoire shows roughly 120,000 clones, 40% found once; its top ten account for 0.065%. The sample comprised stem cell memory CD4+ T cells from blood. These receptor sequences come from a woman aged 18-30 years in good health. Both conserved end residues are part of each CDR3. A D gene is named only where the DNA matches it firmly. Rows give clone size only sometimes, using once, few, many, or a class for an expanded clone.

V gene: TRBV28
D gene: TRBD2
J gene: TRBJ2-3
clone size: few
CDR3 protein: CASSPASGRPDTQYF
CDR3 DNA: TGTGCCAGCAGCCCCGCTAGCGGGAGGCCAGATACGCAGTATTTT

V gene: TRBV6-1
D gene: -
J gene: TRBJ2-7
clone size: -
CDR3 protein: CASTPGCEQYF
CDR3 DNA: TGTGCCAGCACTCCGGGTTGCGAGCAGTACTTC

V gene: TRBV7-2
D gene: TRBD2
J gene: TRBJ2-7
clone size: -
CDR3 protein: CASSVGLAGVEQYF
CDR3 DNA: TGTGCCAGCAGCGTGGGACTAGCGGGAGTCGAGCAGTACTTC

V gene: TRBV7-3
D gene: -
J gene: TRBJ1-1
clone size: -
CDR3 protein: CASSTSVNTEAFF
CDR3 DNA: TGTGCCAGCAGCACTTCGGTGAACACTGAAGCTTTCTTT

V gene: TRBV9
D gene: -
J gene: TRBJ2-3
clone size: few
CDR3 protein: CASSVGGSADTQYF
CDR3 DNA: TGTGCCAGCAGCGTAGGTGGGAGCGCAGATACGCAGTATTTT

V gene: TRBV6-1
D gene: -
J gene: TRBJ2-3
clone size: -
CDR3 protein: CASSLADTQYF
CDR3 DNA: TGTGCCAGCTCTCTAGCGGATACGCAGTATTTT

V gene: TRBV5-1
D gene: -
J gene: TRBJ2-1
clone size: few
CDR3 protein: CASSWGGSGSYNEQFF
CDR3 DNA: TGCGCCAGCAGCTGGGGAGGTAGCGGCAGCTACAATGAGCAGTTCTTC

V gene: TRBV5-1
D gene: -
J gene: TRBJ1-2
clone size: -
CDR3 protein: CASSFDAGGYTF
CDR3 DNA: TGCGCCAGCAGTTTCGATGCAGGAGGCTACACCTTC

V gene: TRBV7-9
D gene: TRBD2
J gene: TRBJ2-2
clone size: -
CDR3 protein: CASSLRLAGVNTGELFF
CDR3 DNA: TGTGCCAGCAGCTTACGACTAGCGGGAGTGAACACCGGGGAGCTGTTTTTT

V gene: TRBV7-2
D gene: TRBD1
J gene: TRBJ1-2
clone size: -
CDR3 protein: CASSFTGTVEYGYTF
CDR3 DNA: TGTGCCAGCAGCTTTACCGGGACAGTGGAATATGGCTACACCTTC

V gene: TRBV19
D gene: TRBD2
J gene: TRBJ2-1
clone size: -
CDR3 protein: CASSTQREAYNEQFF
CDR3 DNA: TGTGCCAGTAGTACCCAGCGGGAGGCCTACAATGAGCAGTTCTTC

V gene: TRBV28
D gene: -
J gene: TRBJ2-3
clone size: -
CDR3 protein: CASSLGRGDTQYF
CDR3 DNA: TGTGCCAGCAGTTTAGGGCGGGGAGATACGCAGTATTTT

V gene: TRBV5-8
D gene: -
J gene: TRBJ2-7
clone size: -
CDR3 protein: CASSLKYEQYF
CDR3 DNA: TGTGCCAGCAGCCTTAAATACGAGCAGTACTTC

V gene: TRBV6-6
D gene: TRBD2
J gene: TRBJ2-1
clone size: few
CDR3 protein: CASSYSTSGIEQFF
CDR3 DNA: TGTGCCAGCAGTTACTCGACTAGCGGGATTGAGCAGTTCTTC